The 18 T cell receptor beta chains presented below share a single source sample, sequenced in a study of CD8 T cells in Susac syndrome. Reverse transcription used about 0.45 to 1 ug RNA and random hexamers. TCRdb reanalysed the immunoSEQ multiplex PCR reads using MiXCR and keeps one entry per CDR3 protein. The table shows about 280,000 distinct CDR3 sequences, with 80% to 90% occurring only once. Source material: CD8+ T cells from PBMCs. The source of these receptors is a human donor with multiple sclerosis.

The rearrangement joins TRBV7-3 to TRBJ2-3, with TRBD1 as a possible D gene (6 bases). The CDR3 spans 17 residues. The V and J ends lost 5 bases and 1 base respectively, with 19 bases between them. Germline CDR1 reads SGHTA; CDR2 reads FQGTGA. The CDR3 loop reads CASSLHEGESGTDTQYF. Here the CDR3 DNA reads TGTGCCAGCAGCCTCCACGAGGGGGAGAGCGGCACAGATACGCAGTATTTT. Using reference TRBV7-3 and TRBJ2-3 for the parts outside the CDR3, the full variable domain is GAGVSQTPSNKVTEKGKYVELRCDPISGHTALYWYRQSLGQGPEFLIYFQGTGAADDSGLPNDRFFAVRPEGSVSTLKIQRTERGDSAVYLCASSLHEGESGTDTQYFGPGTRLTVL.

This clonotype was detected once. The CDR3 protein is CASGQTTGYTF. For the CDR3, the DNA is TGTGCCAGCGGACAGACCACGGGCTACACCTTC. This sequence joins TRBV27 and TRBJ1-2; maybe TRBD1 (6 bases). Germline lookup yields CDR1 MNHEY and CDR2 SMNVEV (reference sequence). V lost 8 bases and J 8 bases, leaving 12 bases between the germline ends. The CDR3 runs to 11 residues.

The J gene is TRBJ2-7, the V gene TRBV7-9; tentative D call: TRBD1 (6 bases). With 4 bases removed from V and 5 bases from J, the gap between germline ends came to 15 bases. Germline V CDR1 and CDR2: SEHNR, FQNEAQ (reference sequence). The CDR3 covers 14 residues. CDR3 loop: CASSSPGHLNEQYF. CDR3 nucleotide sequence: TGTGCCAGCAGCTCACCGGGACACTTAAACGAGCAGTACTTC. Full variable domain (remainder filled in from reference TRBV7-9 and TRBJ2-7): DTGVSQNPRHKITKRGQNVTFRCDPISEHNRLYWYRQTLGQGPEFLTYFQNEAQLEKSRLLSDRFSAERPKGSFSTLEIQRTEQGDSAMYLCASSSPGHLNEQYFGPGTRLTVT.

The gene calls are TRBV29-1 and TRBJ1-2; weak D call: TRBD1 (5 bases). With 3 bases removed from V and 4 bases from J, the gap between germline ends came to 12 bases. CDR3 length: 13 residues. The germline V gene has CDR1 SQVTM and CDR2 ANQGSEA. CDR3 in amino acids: CSVDYGARYGYTF. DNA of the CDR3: TGCAGCGTTGATTACGGGGCGCGCTATGGCTACACCTTC.

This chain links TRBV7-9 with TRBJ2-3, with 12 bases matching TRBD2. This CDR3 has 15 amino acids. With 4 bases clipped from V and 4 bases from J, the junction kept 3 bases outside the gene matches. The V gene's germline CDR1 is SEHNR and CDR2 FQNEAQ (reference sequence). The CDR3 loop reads CASSSTSGGADTQYF. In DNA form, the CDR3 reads TGTGCCAGCAGCTCGACTAGCGGGGGTGCAGATACGCAGTATTTT.

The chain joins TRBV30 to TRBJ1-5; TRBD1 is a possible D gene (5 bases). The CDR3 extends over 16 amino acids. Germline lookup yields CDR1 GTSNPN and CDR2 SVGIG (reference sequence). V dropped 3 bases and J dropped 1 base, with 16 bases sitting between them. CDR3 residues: CAWSDFWGKSNQPQHF. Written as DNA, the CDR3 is TGTGCCTGGAGCGACTTCTGGGGGAAGAGCAATCAGCCCCAGCATTTT. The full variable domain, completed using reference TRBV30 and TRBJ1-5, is SQTIHQWPATLVQPVGSPLSLECTVEGTSNPNLYWYRQAAGRGLQLLFYSVGIGQISSEVPQNLSASRPQDRQFILSSKKLLLSDSGFYLCAWSDFWGKSNQPQHFGDGTRLSIL.

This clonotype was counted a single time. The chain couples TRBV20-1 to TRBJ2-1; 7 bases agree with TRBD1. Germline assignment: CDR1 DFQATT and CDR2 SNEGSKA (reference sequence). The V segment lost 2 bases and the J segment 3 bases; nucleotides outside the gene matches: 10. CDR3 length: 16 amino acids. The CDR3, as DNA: TGCAGTGCTAGATTCTACGGACAGGTCATCTACAATGAGCAGTTCTTC. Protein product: CSARFYGQVIYNEQFF.

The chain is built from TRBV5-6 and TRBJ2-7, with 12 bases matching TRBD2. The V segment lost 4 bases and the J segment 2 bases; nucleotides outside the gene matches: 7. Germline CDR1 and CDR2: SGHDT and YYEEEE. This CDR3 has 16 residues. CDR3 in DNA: TGTGCCAGCAGCCCTCTAGCGGGAGGGCCCGCCTACGAGCAGTACTTC. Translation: CASSPLAGGPAYEQYF.

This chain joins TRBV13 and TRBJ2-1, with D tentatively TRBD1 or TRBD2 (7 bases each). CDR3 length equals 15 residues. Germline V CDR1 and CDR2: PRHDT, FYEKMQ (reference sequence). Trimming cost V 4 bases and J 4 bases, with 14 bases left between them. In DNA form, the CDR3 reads TGTGCCAGCAGCTCCAGGGGGGGCGCATACAATGAGCAGTTCTTC. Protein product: CASSSRGGAYNEQFF.

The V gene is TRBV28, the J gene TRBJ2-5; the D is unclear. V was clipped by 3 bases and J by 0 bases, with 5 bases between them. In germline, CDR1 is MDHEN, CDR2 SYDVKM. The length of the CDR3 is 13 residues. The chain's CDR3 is CASSFGYQETQYF. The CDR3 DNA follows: TGTGCCAGCAGTTTCGGGTACCAAGAGACCCAGTACTTC.

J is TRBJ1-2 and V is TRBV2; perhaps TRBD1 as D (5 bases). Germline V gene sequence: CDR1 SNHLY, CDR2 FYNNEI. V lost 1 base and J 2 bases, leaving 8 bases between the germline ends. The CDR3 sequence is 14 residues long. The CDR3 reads CASSEGRGNYGYTF. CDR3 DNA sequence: TGTGCCAGCAGTGAAGGAAGGGGAAACTATGGCTACACCTTC.

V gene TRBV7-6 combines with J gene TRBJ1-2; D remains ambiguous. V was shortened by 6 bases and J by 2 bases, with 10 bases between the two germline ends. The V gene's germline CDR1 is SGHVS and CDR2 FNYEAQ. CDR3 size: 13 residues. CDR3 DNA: TGTGCCAGCAGTAAGTTTAGGAACTATGGCTACACCTTC. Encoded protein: CASSKFRNYGYTF.

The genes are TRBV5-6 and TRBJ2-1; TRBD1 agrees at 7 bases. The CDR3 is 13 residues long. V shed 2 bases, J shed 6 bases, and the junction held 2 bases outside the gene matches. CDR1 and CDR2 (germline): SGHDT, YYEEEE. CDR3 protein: CASSFGTVNEQFF. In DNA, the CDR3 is TGTGCCAGCAGCTTTGGGACAGTCAATGAGCAGTTCTTC.

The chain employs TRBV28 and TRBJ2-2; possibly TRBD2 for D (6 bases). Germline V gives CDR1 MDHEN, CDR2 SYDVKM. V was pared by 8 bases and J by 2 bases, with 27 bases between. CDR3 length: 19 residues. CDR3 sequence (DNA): TGTGCCAGCCGAATACCGGGACTCCGGGGTCTCCGTAACACCGGGGAGCTGTTTTTT. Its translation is CASRIPGLRGLRNTGELFF.

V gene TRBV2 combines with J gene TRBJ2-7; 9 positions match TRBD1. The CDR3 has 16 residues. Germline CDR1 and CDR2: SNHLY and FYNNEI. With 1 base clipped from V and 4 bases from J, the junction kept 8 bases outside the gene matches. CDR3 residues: CASSEGWTGDKYEQYF. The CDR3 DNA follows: TGTGCCAGCAGTGAAGGTTGGACAGGGGATAAGTACGAGCAGTACTTC.

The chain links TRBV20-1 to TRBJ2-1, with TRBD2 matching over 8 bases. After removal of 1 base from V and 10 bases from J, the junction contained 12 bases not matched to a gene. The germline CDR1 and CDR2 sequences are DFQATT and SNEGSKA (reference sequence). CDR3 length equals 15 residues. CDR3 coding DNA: TGCAGTGCTAGAGTACGGGGATCGAGCGGGAGAGAGCAGTTCTTC. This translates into CSARVRGSSGREQFF.

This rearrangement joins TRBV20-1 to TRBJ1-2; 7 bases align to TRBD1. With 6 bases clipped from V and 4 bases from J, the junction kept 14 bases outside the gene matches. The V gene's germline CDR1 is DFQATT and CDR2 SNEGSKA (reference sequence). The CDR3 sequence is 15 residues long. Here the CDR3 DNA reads TGCAGTGCACTCCGTGACAGGGAAGGGTCCTATGGCTACACCTTC. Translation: CSALRDREGSYGYTF.

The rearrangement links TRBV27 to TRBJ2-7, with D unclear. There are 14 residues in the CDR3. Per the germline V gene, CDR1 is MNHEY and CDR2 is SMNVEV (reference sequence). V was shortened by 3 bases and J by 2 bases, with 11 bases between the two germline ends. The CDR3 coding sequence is TGTGCCAGCAGTTTTTATAGAGGAGCCTACGAGCAGTACTTC. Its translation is CASSFYRGAYEQYF.